The 30 T cell receptor beta chains in this list originate from one sample, sequenced in a study of blood T cell repertoires in COVID-19. Assay used: immunoSEQ multiplex PCR; TCRdb lists only in-frame clones, some missing. The table lists roughly 150,000 clones, over 70% of them singletons. The material sequenced was peripheral blood. The receptors come from a human donor in a cohort sampled during active COVID-19.

The chain combines TRBV2 with TRBJ2-1; 9 nucleotides agree with TRBD2. The J segment lost 4 bases and the V segment lost 6 bases, leaving 1 base of the junction unmatched. The CDR3 covers 13 residues. Germline V CDR1 and CDR2: SNHLY, FYNNEI. CDR3 loop: CASRLAGYNEQFF. CDR3 DNA: TGTGCCAGCAGACTAGCGGGTTACAATGAGCAGTTCTTC.

The rearrangement uses TRBV5-1 and TRBJ1-1; 7 bases match TRBD1. J lost 1 base, V lost 5 bases, and 5 bases had no gene match. This CDR3 has 14 residues. In germline, CDR1 is SGHRS, CDR2 YFSETQ. Here the CDR3 reads CASRRGGRNTEAFF. The CDR3 DNA follows: TGCGCCAGCAGGCGAGGGGGCCGGAACACTGAAGCTTTCTTT. Full variable domain (rest looked up from reference TRBV5-1 and TRBJ1-1): KAGVTQTPRYLIKTRGQQVTLSCSPISGHRSVSWYQQTPGQGLQFLFEYFSETQRNKGNFPGRFSGRQFSNSRSEMNVSTLELGDSALYLCASRRGGRNTEAFFGQGTRLTVV.

The V call is TRBV7-2, the J call TRBJ2-1, with 9 bases matching TRBD1. J was trimmed by 10 bases and V by 5 bases; bases with no gene match: 12. This CDR3 contains 15 residues. CDR1 SGHTA and CDR2 FQGNSA come from the germline V gene. The CDR3 region has the DNA TGTGCCAGCAGCCCGGATGCGGGACAGGGACGCGAGCAGTTCTTC. Its protein is CASSPDAGQGREQFF.

This chain links TRBV5-1 with TRBJ1-1; D not certain. The CDR3 covers 15 residues. Germline values: CDR1 SGHRS, CDR2 YFSETQ. The ends were cut back, 0 bases at V and 7 bases at J, with 16 bases in the middle. The CDR3, as DNA: TGCGCCAGCAGCTTGGATTTCGGCAGGAAGCTTGAAGCTTTCTTT. It is translated as CASSLDFGRKLEAFF.

This clone has only a few counts. V is TRBV7-9 and J is TRBJ2-1, with D maybe TRBD2 (5 bases). The V gene's germline CDR1 is SEHNR and CDR2 FQNEAQ (reference sequence). This CDR3 contains 16 residues. Trimming pared 0 bases from V and 5 bases from J, leaving 14 bases between. The CDR3, as DNA: TGTGCCAGCAGCTTAGCGTCTGCGGGTGATCACAATGAGCAGTTCTTC. It is translated as CASSLASAGDHNEQFF. Full variable domain (outside the CDR3, taken from reference TRBV7-9 and TRBJ2-1): DTGVSQNPRHKITKRGQNVTFRCDPISEHNRLYWYRQTLGQGPEFLTYFQNEAQLEKSRLLSDRFSAERPKGSFSTLEIQRTEQGDSAMYLCASSLASAGDHNEQFFGPGTRLTVL.

The V call is TRBV19, the J call TRBJ1-2, with D perhaps matching TRBD1 (6 bases). Germline values: CDR1 LNHDA, CDR2 SQIVND (reference sequence). This CDR3 is 16 amino acids long. Between the trimmed V and J ends, which lost 2 bases and 1 base, there was a span of 14 bases. For the CDR3, the DNA is TGTGCCAGTAGTATAATGTGGGCAGGGGATAACTATGGCTACACCTTC. It codes for CASSIMWAGDNYGYTF.

The gene calls are TRBV7-8 and TRBJ1-1; TRBD1 aligns across 7 bases. Germline-derived CDR1 and CDR2 are SGHVS and FQNEAQ. V shed 0 bases and J 1 base; nucleotides not matched to a gene: 11. There are 18 residues in the CDR3. CDR3 DNA sequence: TGTGCCAGCAGCTTAGCGCCTGCTGTCCGGACAGGGAACACTGAAGCTTTCTTT. This encodes CASSLAPAVRTGNTEAFF.

The J gene is TRBJ1-2, the V gene TRBV19; D unresolved. Trimming removed 6 bases at V and 5 bases at J, with 16 bases between. This CDR3 is built from 14 residues. From germline, CDR1 is LNHDA and CDR2 SQIVND (reference sequence). CDR3 residues: CASRPRADRYGYTF. CDR3 coding DNA: TGTGCCAGTAGACCCAGAGCGGATAGGTATGGCTACACCTTC.

The J gene is TRBJ1-4, the V gene TRBV5-1; no clear D. V lost 3 bases and J 7 bases, leaving 13 bases between the germline ends. Germline V gives CDR1 SGHRS, CDR2 YFSETQ. CDR3 length equals 14 residues. CDR3 sequence: CASSYGEGGEKLFF. The CDR3 bases are TGCGCCAGCAGCTACGGGGAAGGAGGTGAAAAACTGTTTTTT.

This clone showed up just once. J is TRBJ2-7 and V is TRBV3-1 (or the pseudogene TRBV3-2); 11 bases are a match to TRBD2. V shed 10 bases and J 2 bases; nucleotides not matched to a gene: 13. The germline V gene has CDR1 LGHDT and CDR2 YNNKEL (reference sequence). The CDR3 contains 16 residues. CDR3 nucleotides: TGTGCCATCCCCCTCGGACTAGCGGGTGAGGCCTACGAGCAGTACTTC. It yields the protein CAIPLGLAGEAYEQYF.

This clone turned up a few times. The V call is TRBV28, the J call TRBJ1-6; 9 bases line up with TRBD1. Trimming removed 6 bases from V and 4 bases from J; junction bases left unmatched: 1. The CDR3 is made up of 14 amino acids. The germline gives CDR1 MDHEN, CDR2 SYDVKM. The CDR3 DNA reads as TGTGCCAGCAGGACAGGGGGGTATAATTCACCCCTCCACTTT. Protein product: CASRTGGYNSPLHF.

The CDR3 DNA is TGTGCCAGCAGTTCCTCGCGGACAGCTGGAAACACCATATATTTT. Its protein product is CASSSSRTAGNTIYF. This chain connects TRBV6-5 to TRBJ1-3; possibly TRBD1 for D (6 bases). CDR1 MNHEY and CDR2 SVGAGI come from the germline V gene. The CDR3 runs to 15 residues. V was shortened by 4 bases and J by 2 bases, with 12 bases between the two germline ends.

The J gene is TRBJ1-6, the V gene TRBV6-6, with TRBD1 matching over 8 bases. Germline assignment: CDR1 MNHNY and CDR2 SVGAGI (reference sequence). V lost 2 bases and J lost 10; bases outside the gene matches: 7. This CDR3 has 15 amino acids. CDR3 region: CASSYRDRGRSPLHF. DNA for the CDR3: TGTGCCAGCAGTTACCGTGACAGGGGACGGTCACCCCTCCACTTT.

CDR3 in amino acids: CASSPRGQGWNEQFF. In nucleotides, the CDR3 is TGTGCCAGCAGCCCGCGGGGACAGGGTTGGAATGAGCAGTTCTTC. The chain is built from TRBV9 and TRBJ2-1, with TRBD1 matching 9 bases. Germline V gene data show CDR1 as SGDLS and CDR2 as YYNGEE. The ends lost 4 bases at V and 7 bases at J; junction bases unmatched: 9. This CDR3 contains 15 residues.

The V gene is TRBV18, the J gene TRBJ1-2; TRBD1 might be the D (6 bases). V gave up 3 bases and J gave up 7 bases, with 15 bases separating them. Germline V lookup: CDR1 KGHSH, CDR2 LQKENI. The CDR3 has 14 amino acids. Here the CDR3 reads CASSPRQEFSGYTF. In nucleotides, the CDR3 is TGTGCCAGCTCACCCCGACAGGAGTTTAGTGGCTACACCTTC. Drawing the rest from reference TRBV18 and TRBJ1-2, the complete variable domain is NAGVMQNPRHLVRRRGQEARLRCSPMKGHSHVYWYRQLPEEGLKFMVYLQKENIIDESGMPKERFSAEFPKEGPSILRIQQVVRGDSAAYFCASSPRQEFSGYTFGSGTRLTVV.

The sample holds a few counts of this clone. The chain has TRBV4-2 and TRBJ1-4; tentative D call: TRBD1 (5 bases). Trimming pared 1 base from V and 7 bases from J, leaving 13 bases between. Germline CDR1 is LGHNA and CDR2 is YNFKEQ. The length of the CDR3 is 15 residues. The CDR3 region has the DNA TGTGCCAGCAGCCAAGGGTCAAATCAGGGTGAAAAACTGTTTTTT. Translation gives CASSQGSNQGEKLFF.

The chain carries TRBV4-1 and TRBJ2-3; D might be TRBD1 (5 bases). From germline, CDR1 is MGHRA and CDR2 YSYEKL. The CDR3 is 15 amino acids. V gave up 2 bases and J gave up 8 bases, with 17 bases separating them. The CDR3 region is CASSQLLFSRGTQYF. CDR3 nucleotides: TGCGCCAGCAGCCAATTGCTTTTTAGTAGGGGTACGCAGTATTTT.

The chain recombines TRBV5-4 with TRBJ2-5; tentative D call: TRBD2 (6 bases). Germline V gives CDR1 SGHNT, CDR2 YYREEE (reference sequence). V was pared by 3 bases and J by 2 bases, with 11 bases between. The CDR3 length is 14 residues. As DNA, the CDR3 is TGTGCCAGCAGCTCGGGACTCACACAAGAGACCCAGTACTTC. It yields the protein CASSSGLTQETQYF.

V gene TRBV21-1 combines with J gene TRBJ1-5. TRBV21-1 is listed as a pseudogene. The CDR3 totals 13 residues. The CDR3 region has the DNA TGTGCCAGCAGCAAGCAGGAGGGCCAGCCCCAGCATTTT. This gives the protein CASSKQEGQPQHF.

The chain recombines TRBV19 with TRBJ1-1; 7 bases agree with TRBD1. The CDR3 extends over 17 amino acids. Germline V gene lookup returns CDR1 LNHDA and CDR2 SQIVND (reference sequence). V gave up 9 bases and J gave up 1 base; unmatched junction bases: 17. CDR3 protein: CASLHPPGTAGNTEAFF. As DNA, the CDR3 is TGTGCCAGCCTACACCCACCCGGGACAGCGGGGAACACTGAAGCTTTCTTT. Using reference TRBV19 and TRBJ1-1 for the parts outside the CDR3, the full variable domain is DGGITQSPKYLFRKEGQNVTLSCEQNLNHDAMYWYRQDPGQGLRLIYYSQIVNDFQKGDIAEGYSVSREKKESFPLTVTSAQKNPTAFYLCASLHPPGTAGNTEAFFGQGTRLTVV.

The chain recombines TRBV6-6 with TRBJ1-2, with D possibly being TRBD1 (5 bases). The CDR3 has 13 amino acids. Trimming removed 11 bases at V and 4 bases at J, with 17 bases between. Germline CDR1 is MNHNY and CDR2 is SVGAGI (reference sequence). Written as DNA, the CDR3 is TGTGCCGGCTCGGGGGGGAGTAGCTATGGCTACACCTTC. Its translation: CAGSGGSSYGYTF.

This chain connects TRBV11-3 to TRBJ2-1, with D possibly matching TRBD2 (6 bases). V was clipped by 0 bases and J by 8 bases, with 14 bases between them. CDR1 SGHNT and CDR2 YENEEA come from the germline V gene. The CDR3 runs to 15 residues. CDR3 protein: CASSLEASEWDEQFF. In DNA form, the CDR3 reads TGTGCCAGCAGCTTAGAGGCTAGCGAGTGGGATGAGCAGTTCTTC. The full variable domain, with the rest looked up from reference TRBV11-3 and TRBJ2-1, is EAGVVQSPRYKIIEKKQPVAFWCNPISGHNTLYWYLQNLGQGPELLIRYENEEAVDDSQLPKDRFSAERLKGVDSTLKIQPAELGDSAVYLCASSLEASEWDEQFFGPGTRLTVL.

The J gene is TRBJ1-6, the V gene TRBV6-1; no clear D. CDR1 is MNHNS and CDR2 is SASEGT in the germline V gene. The V and J ends lost 3 bases and 4 bases respectively, with 7 bases between them. This CDR3 has 14 residues. As DNA, the CDR3 is TGTGCCAGCAGTGAGCGAATTTATAATTCACCCCTCCACTTT. Its translation: CASSERIYNSPLHF.

This clone was counted a few times. This chain uses TRBV7-3 with TRBJ2-3, with 9 bases lining up with TRBD2. Trimming took 1 base from V and 5 from J; bases not matched to a gene: 10. CDR1 is SGHTA, CDR2 FQGTGA, per germline. The CDR3 is 17 amino acids. As DNA, the CDR3 is TGTGCCAGCAGCTTAAGTGGGGCGGGAGGGCCCAGAGATACGCAGTATTTT. This encodes CASSLSGAGGPRDTQYF.

The CDR3 loop is CASSLGRGTISGNTIYF. In nucleotides, the CDR3 is TGTGCCAGCAGCTTAGGTAGGGGGACTATCTCTGGAAACACCATATATTTT. The chain uses TRBV7-9 and TRBJ1-3; tentatively, D is TRBD1 (6 bases). V shed 1 base and J shed 0 bases, with 13 bases lying between them. The CDR3 totals 17 residues. The germline CDR1 and CDR2 sequences are SEHNR and FQNEAQ (reference sequence).

A few counts support this clone. The V gene is TRBV6-5, the J gene TRBJ1-5, with D tentatively TRBD1 (5 bases). Trimming left V 5 bases short and J 2 bases short, with 13 bases between. The CDR3 is 15 amino acids. Germline V gives CDR1 MNHEY, CDR2 SVGAGI. The DNA of the CDR3 is TGTGCCAGCAGTCCTTTTCGGGGGGGCAATCAGCCCCAGCATTTT. This gives the protein CASSPFRGGNQPQHF.

The rearrangement links TRBV9 to TRBJ2-2, with 10 positions matching TRBD2. CDR1 and CDR2 (germline): SGDLS, YYNGEE. This CDR3 is built from 16 residues. V was clipped by 0 bases and J by 5 bases; unmatched bases: 4. The chain's CDR3 is CASSVGSGGGTGELFF. The CDR3 coding sequence is TGTGCCAGCAGCGTAGGGAGCGGGGGGGGGACCGGGGAGCTGTTTTTT. The full variable domain, completed using reference TRBV9 and TRBJ2-2, is DSGVTQTPKHLITATGQRVTLRCSPRSGDLSVYWYQQSLDQGLQFLIQYYNGEERAKGNILERFSAQQFPDLHSELNLSSLELGDSALYFCASSVGSGGGTGELFFGEGSRLTVL.

This chain joins TRBV2 and TRBJ2-2; perhaps TRBD1 as D (6 bases). Germline V CDR1 and CDR2: SNHLY, FYNNEI. This CDR3 has 14 amino acids. Trimming took 8 bases from V and 7 from J, leaving 17 bases between them. Here the CDR3 DNA reads TGTGCCAGCGGAAGGGACACCTCGGGCGGGGAGCTGTTTTTT. Translation gives CASGRDTSGGELFF.

This clone occurred once. The chain links TRBV5-1 to TRBJ2-7; perhaps TRBD1 as D (6 bases). Germline assignment: CDR1 SGHRS and CDR2 YFSETQ. The CDR3 has 13 residues. Trimming shortened V by 3 bases and J by 6 bases, and 13 bases separated the two germline ends. The chain's CDR3 is CASSSGQSPEQYF. CDR3 DNA sequence: TGCGCCAGCAGCTCGGGACAATCTCCCGAGCAGTACTTC.

The chain is built from TRBV5-1 and TRBJ2-3; maybe TRBD2 (6 bases). The V and J ends lost 4 bases and 6 bases respectively, with 21 bases between them. The germline V gene has CDR1 SGHRS and CDR2 YFSETQ. This CDR3 has 16 amino acids. The CDR3 coding sequence is TGCGCCAGCAGCACCGCAGGTGGCGGGGTAGGGGATACGCAGTATTTT. Its protein product is CASSTAGGGVGDTQYF.